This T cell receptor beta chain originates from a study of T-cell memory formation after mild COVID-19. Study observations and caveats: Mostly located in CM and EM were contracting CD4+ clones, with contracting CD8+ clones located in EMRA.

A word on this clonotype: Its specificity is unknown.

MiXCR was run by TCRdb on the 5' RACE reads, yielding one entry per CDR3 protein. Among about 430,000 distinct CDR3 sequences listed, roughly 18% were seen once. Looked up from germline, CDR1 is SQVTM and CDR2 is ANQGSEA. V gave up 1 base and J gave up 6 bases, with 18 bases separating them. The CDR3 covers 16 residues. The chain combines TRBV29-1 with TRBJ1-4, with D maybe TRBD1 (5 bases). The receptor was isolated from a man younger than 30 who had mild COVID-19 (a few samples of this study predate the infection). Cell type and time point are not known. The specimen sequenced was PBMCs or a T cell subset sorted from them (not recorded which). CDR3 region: CSVEVGAAQSYEKLFF. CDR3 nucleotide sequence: TGCAGCGTTGAAGTCGGGGCAGCCCAGAGTTATGAAAAACTGTTTTTT. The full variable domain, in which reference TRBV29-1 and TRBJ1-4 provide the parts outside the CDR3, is SAVISQKPSRDICQRGTSLTIQCQVDSQVTMMFWYRQQPGQSLTLIATANQGSEATYESGFVIDKFPISRPNLTFSTLTVSNMSPEDSSIYLCSVEVGAAQSYEKLFFGSGTQLSVL.